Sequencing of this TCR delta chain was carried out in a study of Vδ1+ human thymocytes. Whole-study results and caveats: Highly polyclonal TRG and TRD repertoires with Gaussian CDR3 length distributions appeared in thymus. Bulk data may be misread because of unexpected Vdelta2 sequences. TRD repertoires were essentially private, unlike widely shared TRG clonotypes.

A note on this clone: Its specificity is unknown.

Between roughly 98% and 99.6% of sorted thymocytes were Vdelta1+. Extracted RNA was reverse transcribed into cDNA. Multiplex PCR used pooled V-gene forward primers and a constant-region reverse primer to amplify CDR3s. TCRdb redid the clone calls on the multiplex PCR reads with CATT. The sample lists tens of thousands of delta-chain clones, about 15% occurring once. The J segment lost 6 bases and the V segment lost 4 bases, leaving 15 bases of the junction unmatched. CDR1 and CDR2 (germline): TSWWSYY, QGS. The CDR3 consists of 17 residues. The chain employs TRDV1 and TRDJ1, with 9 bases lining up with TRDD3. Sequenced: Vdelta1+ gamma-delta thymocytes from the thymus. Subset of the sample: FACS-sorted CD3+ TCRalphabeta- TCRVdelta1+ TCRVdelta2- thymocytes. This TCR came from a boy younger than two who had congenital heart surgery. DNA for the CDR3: TGTGCTCTTGGGGGTTTACGGGGGAACTGGGGGACCCATAAACTCATCTTT. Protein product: CALGGLRGNWGTHKLIF.